These 5 T cell receptor beta chains were sequenced from one sample in a study of Ad26.COV2.S vaccination and SARS-CoV-2 variants. As to treatment: 15 to 20 received Ad26.COV2.S at low or high dose, single or two shots; about 5 received placebo; per-sample allocation not given. The samples were gathered on day 63 after the first injection of vaccine or placebo. Sequencing used immunoSEQ multiplex PCR; TCRdb keeps in-frame clones, though not all of them. The sample includes about 680,000 clones, roughly 90% of them seen just once. The specimen comprised peripheral blood, sampled in a trial of Ad26.COV2.S vaccine versus placebo. Receptors originate from a person between 18 and 65 years old who received the Ad26.COV2.S COVID-19 vaccine or a placebo.

This clone was found a few times. The sample carries other DNA sequences with the same CDR3. This chain uses TRBV19 with TRBJ1-5, with a tentative D call TRBD1 (5 bases). Germline V gene data show CDR1 as LNHDA and CDR2 as SQIVND (reference sequence). Trimming shortened V by 0 bases and J by 4 bases, and 7 bases separated the two germline ends. The CDR3 loop spans 14 amino acids. The CDR3 nucleotides read TGTGCCAGTAGTATAGAGGGGGGGAATCAGCCCCAGCATTTT. This codes for CASSIEGGNQPQHF.

The rearrangement joins TRBV29-1 to TRBJ1-4, with unresolved D. The CDR3 runs to 12 residues. Germline CDR1 SQVTM, CDR2 ANQGSEA. Deletions cut 7 bases from V and 5 bases from J, with 11 bases between. CDR3 in DNA: TGCAGCGGAAAGACGGAGAATGAAAAACTGTTTTTT. Translation gives CSGKTENEKLFF.

The genes are TRBV18 and TRBJ2-5; 8 bases fit TRBD1. Germline CDR1 KGHSH, CDR2 LQKENI. The CDR3 runs to 14 residues. After removal of 1 base from V and 8 bases from J, the junction contained 6 bases not matched to a gene. The CDR3: CASSPQTDRVTQYF. The CDR3, as DNA: TGTGCCAGCTCACCACAGACGGACAGGGTCACCCAGTACTTC.

CDR3 in amino acids: CASSQENGLALSYNEQFF. In DNA, the CDR3 is TGCGCCAGCAGCCAAGAAAACGGGCTAGCCCTCTCCTACAATGAGCAGTTCTTC. V usage is TRBV4-3 and J usage is TRBJ2-1, with D possibly TRBD2 on 5 matching bases. The CDR3 consists of 18 residues. The V end was cut by 0 bases, the J end by 0 bases, with 15 bases between. Germline V gene lookup returns CDR1 LGHNA and CDR2 YSLEER.

CDR3 bases: TGTGCCAGCAGCCCTAGCGGGGGGGCGCAGACCCAGTACTTC. It yields the protein CASSPSGGAQTQYF. The gene calls are TRBV7-2 and TRBJ2-5; 12 nucleotides line up with TRBD2. Germline V CDR1 and CDR2: SGHTA, FQGNSA. V lost 5 bases and J lost 6; bases outside the gene matches: 4. CDR3 length equals 14 residues.